This TCR beta chain was sequenced in a study of blood T cell repertoires in COVID-19 (TCRdb year 2020). Regarding the study in general: Samples covering the acute and convalescent phases of COVID-19 were provided by collaborators in the United States, Italy and Spain. The sample metadata nearly always contained a de-identified subject ID, COVID-19 status, age in years and sex. Where HLA class I and class II types were available, the types were taken from metadata supplied by the sample provider, not from assay-based typing. Samples came from the ongoing ImmuneRACE study (first 160 participants) plus 1,254 subjects from 6 global collaborators. A freely available public database, intended as a resource for researchers studying the immune response to SARS-CoV-2, is where the repertoires were released. Deeply sampled blood TCRbeta repertoires from subjects exposed to, actively infected with, or recovered from COVID-19 were included in the dataset. The material from the prospective study consisted of cDNA or gDNA derived from T cells, B-cell-depleted T cells, or PBMCs. General study outcomes and caveats: The amount of clinical and demographic metadata varied by source and participant and was provided uncurated.

Collaborating institutions collected whole blood in K2EDTA tubes following their own protocols. Collaborator samples were shipped for TCRbeta analysis as frozen whole blood, isolated PBMCs, or DNA extracted from either sample type. TCRbeta CDR3 regions were amplified from genomic DNA by means of the immunoSEQ Assay, a bias-controlled multiplex PCR. Per the authors' processing: Nucleated cell counts per sample were estimated from amplification of reference gene primers within the assay. To quantify the absolute abundance of each unique TCRbeta CDR3 rearrangement, sequence reads were collapsed and filtered. For each sample, productive Simpson clonality was calculated by taking the square root of Simpson's diversity index across productive rearrangements. TCRdb's version of the immuneACCESS table is confined to in-frame rearrangements and falls short of the full clone set. An unresolved V gene accounts for under half of the shortfall where checked; the remainder is of unknown origin. V and J calls and clone size are those listed in that table; D and trimming were worked out from the DNA. The sample contains about 77,000 clones, 70% to 80% of them found a single time. Together, the top ten hold about 15% of the sample.

In the case of this clone: Its antigen has not been determined. Base quality data are lacking; no much larger clone is found one base away.

CDR3 length: 14 amino acids, cysteine to phenylalanine. The retained sequence is limited to the CDR3, 42 bases, with the frame set at the first base. Trimming accounts for 6 bases at V and 5 bases at J, while the number of junction bases matched to no gene is 4. CDR1 and CDR2 (MNHEY, SVGAGI) derive from the germline V gene. Sequenced input: peripheral blood. This TCR was recovered from a man aged 65-85 years with active or convalescent COVID-19. The chain is assembled from TRBV6-5 and TRBJ1-6, with 7 bases matching TRBD1. For the CDR3, the sequence is CASSSGTDNSPLHF. The DNA sequence is TGTGCCAGCAGCTCCGGGACAGATAATTCACCCCTCCACTTT.